One and the same sample provided the 24 T cell receptor beta chains below, sequenced in a study of healthy donors' naive CD4 and CD8 T cells. Starting from 500 ng of total RNA, TCR libraries were made with linear amplification. Each CDR3 protein is one row after TCRdb ran MiXCR on the reads. The table lists around 180,000 distinct CDR3 sequences, around three quarters of them singletons. What was sequenced was naive CD4+ and CD8+ T cells sorted from blood, pooled from several donors. The origin of the receptors is a pool of human donors in good health; the sample pools cells from several healthy donors.

This clonotype was detected a few times. The chain employs TRBV20-1 and TRBJ2-1; 8 bases line up with TRBD2. Germline-derived CDR1 and CDR2 are DFQATT and SNEGSKA (reference sequence). This CDR3 is built from 14 residues. The V and J ends lost 1 base and 4 bases, in that order; junction bases with no gene match: 3. In DNA form, the CDR3 reads TGCAGTGCTAGAGTTAGCGGGGCGTACAATGAGCAGTTCTTC. This codes for CSARVSGAYNEQFF.

A few counts support this clonotype. J is TRBJ2-3 and V is TRBV29-1, with a tentative D call TRBD2 (6 bases). This CDR3 comprises 13 residues. Germline CDR1 and CDR2: SQVTM and ANQGSEA. The CDR3 reads CSGRTFRADTQYF. In nucleotides, the CDR3 is TGCAGTGGGAGGACATTCAGGGCAGATACGCAGTATTTT.

This chain links TRBV7-2 with TRBJ2-1; D uncertain. Germline V gene data show CDR1 as SGHTA and CDR2 as FQGNSA. V lost 1 base to trimming and J lost 13 bases, with 14 bases between them. The CDR3 contains 13 residues. The CDR3 spells CASSLEAPRKQFF. For the CDR3, the DNA is TGTGCCAGCAGCTTAGAAGCCCCTAGGAAACAGTTCTTC.

This clonotype was observed a handful of times. The J gene is TRBJ1-2, the V gene TRBV6-2 or TRBV6-3, with a possible D match to TRBD1 (5 bases). The CDR3 runs 15 residues. Germline lookup yields CDR1 MNHEY and CDR2 SVGEGT. Trimming left V 0 bases short and J 8 bases short, with 16 bases between. CDR3 residues: CASSYSTREARGYTF. CDR3 nucleotides: TGTGCCAGCAGTTACTCCACCAGGGAAGCTCGAGGCTACACCTTC.

This clonotype was seen more than once but under ten times. This rearrangement joins TRBV5-1 to TRBJ2-7; no clear D. The CDR3 spans 13 residues. In germline, CDR1 is SGHRS, CDR2 YFSETQ. The ends were cut back, 1 base at V and 4 bases at J, with 9 bases in the middle. This CDR3 is CASSLMNGYEQYF. CDR3 in DNA: TGCGCCAGCAGCTTGATGAATGGGTACGAGCAGTACTTC. Full variable domain (missing parts from reference TRBV5-1 and TRBJ2-7): KAGVTQTPRYLIKTRGQQVTLSCSPISGHRSVSWYQQTPGQGLQFLFEYFSETQRNKGNFPGRFSGRQFSNSRSEMNVSTLELGDSALYLCASSLMNGYEQYFGPGTRLTVT.

The chain has TRBV6-1 and TRBJ2-3; D remains ambiguous. This CDR3 contains 13 residues. V lost 2 bases and J lost 9, with 12 bases in between. Germline-derived CDR1 and CDR2 are MNHNS and SASEGT. CDR3 region: CASSELQRPTQYF. CDR3 bases: TGTGCCAGCAGTGAATTACAGAGGCCAACGCAGTATTTT.

V and J are TRBV29-1 and TRBJ1-2, with a tentative D call TRBD1 (6 bases). Trimming took off 2 bases at V and 10 bases at J, with 17 bases between the two ends. Germline CDR1 and CDR2: SQVTM and ANQGSEA. The CDR3 has 13 residues. The CDR3 spells CSVELQVDRNYTF. The DNA for the CDR3 is TGCAGCGTTGAATTACAAGTCGACAGGAACTACACCTTC. The whole variable domain, remainder taken from reference TRBV29-1 and TRBJ1-2, is SAVISQKPSRDICQRGTSLTIQCQVDSQVTMMFWYRQQPGQSLTLIATANQGSEATYESGFVIDKFPISRPNLTFSTLTVSNMSPEDSSIYLCSVELQVDRNYTFGSGTRLTVV.

As DNA, the CDR3 is TGTGCCAGCAGCACACGGACAGGTTTCGGCGAGCAGTACTTC. It yields the protein CASSTRTGFGEQYF. This chain connects TRBV7-8 to TRBJ2-7; TRBD1 agrees at 7 bases. Per germline, CDR1 SGHVS and CDR2 FQNEAQ. Germline trimming cut 5 bases from V and 6 bases from J; bases unmatched to any gene: 10. The CDR3 contains 14 residues.

This clonotype was seen a few times. The chain is built from TRBV6-5 and TRBJ2-2, with TRBD1 matching over 7 bases. The CDR3 consists of 17 residues. The junction had 12 bases not matched to a gene; V was cut back by 4 bases and J by 4 bases. Germline-derived CDR1 and CDR2 are MNHEY and SVGAGI. CDR3 in DNA: TGTGCCAGCAGTTCAAAGTCCGGGACAGCTATCACCGGGGAGCTGTTTTTT. Its translation is CASSSKSGTAITGELFF.

The V and J genes are TRBV5-4 and TRBJ2-7; 8 nucleotides agree with TRBD2. Losses at the gene ends were 2 bases for V and 4 bases for J; bases not matched to a gene: 14. The CDR3 totals 17 residues. Germline CDR1 and CDR2: SGHNT and YYREEE (reference sequence). This CDR3 reads CASSFKTSAGEGYEQYF. CDR3 DNA sequence: TGTGCCAGCAGCTTCAAAACTTCAGCGGGAGAGGGATACGAGCAGTACTTC.

The CDR3, as DNA: TGTGCCTGGAGTAGGCCCACCAGCAATCAGCCCCAGCATTTT. The encoded protein is CAWSRPTSNQPQHF. The chain couples TRBV30 to TRBJ1-5; no reliable D call. CDR3 length: 14 residues. The V gene's germline CDR1 is GTSNPN and CDR2 SVGIG (reference sequence). Trimming took 2 bases from V and 1 from J, leaving 9 bases between them.

The chain links TRBV29-1 to TRBJ1-5; D not certain. The germline V gene encodes CDR1 SQVTM and CDR2 ANQGSEA. The CDR3 consists of 12 residues. With 4 bases removed from V and 4 bases from J, the gap between germline ends came to 8 bases. The CDR3 DNA is TGCAGCGTTGGGGCAGTTAATCAGCCCCAGCATTTT. Its translation: CSVGAVNQPQHF.

The J gene is TRBJ2-7, the V gene TRBV29-1; the match to TRBD2 covers 14 bases. Losses at the gene ends were 7 bases for V and 2 bases for J; bases not matched to a gene: 10. The germline V gene has CDR1 SQVTM and CDR2 ANQGSEA. CDR3 length: 16 amino acids. As DNA, the CDR3 is TGCAGCGCCATACCGGGACTAGCGGGAGAACCCTACGAGCAGTACTTC. It yields the protein CSAIPGLAGEPYEQYF.

The V gene is TRBV29-1, the J gene TRBJ2-1, with unresolved D. The germline V and J ends were trimmed by 3 bases and 2 bases, with 8 bases remaining between them. The germline V gene encodes CDR1 SQVTM and CDR2 ANQGSEA. The CDR3 covers 13 residues. Here the CDR3 reads CSVEAAPYNEQFF. CDR3 DNA: TGCAGCGTTGAGGCGGCCCCCTACAATGAGCAGTTCTTC.

The rearrangement joins TRBV14 to TRBJ1-2, with D possibly TRBD1 on 5 matching bases. The CDR3 contains 14 residues. V was shortened by 1 base and J by 3 bases, with 9 bases between the two germline ends. The germline V gene encodes CDR1 SGHDN and CDR2 FVKESK. The CDR3 region has the DNA TGTGCCAGCAGCCAAGGCGGGACTTACTATGGCTACACCTTC. It codes for CASSQGGTYYGYTF.

The chain uses TRBV29-1 and TRBJ2-1, with 14 bases lining up with TRBD2. With 7 bases clipped from V and 4 bases from J, the junction kept 6 bases outside the gene matches. Germline V gene lookup returns CDR1 SQVTM and CDR2 ANQGSEA. The CDR3 runs to 15 residues. The CDR3 DNA is TGCAGCGCCCGACTAGCGGGAGGGCCTTACAATGAGCAGTTCTTC. It specifies CSARLAGGPYNEQFF.

This clonotype was seen just once. The chain joins TRBV12-3 or TRBV12-4 to TRBJ2-7; 7 bases map to TRBD2. This CDR3 region has 14 residues. Trimming cost V 5 bases and J 3 bases; bases outside gene matches: 7. The CDR3 here is CASSPQGTNYEQYF. In DNA form, the CDR3 reads TGTGCCAGCAGTCCCCAAGGGACTAACTACGAGCAGTACTTC.

The chain is built from TRBV20-1 and TRBJ1-5, with D possibly TRBD1 on 6 matching bases. Per germline, CDR1 DFQATT and CDR2 SNEGSKA (reference sequence). CDR3 length: 15 amino acids. V was pared by 6 bases and J by 4 bases, with 19 bases between. The CDR3 nucleotides are TGCAGTGCAAGGCTCGTGACAGGAGATAATCAGCCCCAGCATTTT. Translation gives CSARLVTGDNQPQHF.

The rearrangement joins TRBV29-1 to TRBJ1-5; D not certain. V was pared by 6 bases and J by 4 bases, with 10 bases between. The CDR3 covers 12 residues. Germline V lookup: CDR1 SQVTM, CDR2 ANQGSEA. Written as DNA, the CDR3 is TGCAGCGTCCGGAGCGCAAATCAGCCCCAGCATTTT. It specifies CSVRSANQPQHF. Full variable domain (rest looked up from reference TRBV29-1 and TRBJ1-5): SAVISQKPSRDICQRGTSLTIQCQVDSQVTMMFWYRQQPGQSLTLIATANQGSEATYESGFVIDKFPISRPNLTFSTLTVSNMSPEDSSIYLCSVRSANQPQHFGDGTRLSIL.

V and J are TRBV6-5 and TRBJ2-7; a weak D match, TRBD1 (7 bases). From germline, CDR1 is MNHEY and CDR2 SVGAGI. The CDR3 runs to 13 residues. V shed 4 bases and J shed 3 bases, with 10 bases lying between them. CDR3 residues: CASSWGDSYEQYF. The CDR3 coding sequence is TGTGCCAGCAGTTGGGGGGACAGCTACGAGCAGTACTTC.

CDR3 protein: CASSSTGGVNQPQHF. Here the CDR3 DNA reads TGTGCCAGCAGCTCGACAGGGGGCGTAAATCAGCCCCAGCATTTT. This chain joins TRBV7-8 and TRBJ1-5, with 10 bases lining up with TRBD1. The CDR3 is 15 residues long. The germline V gene has CDR1 SGHVS and CDR2 FQNEAQ. Trimming removed 4 bases from V and 4 bases from J; junction bases left unmatched: 4. Filled out from reference TRBV7-8 and TRBJ1-5, the complete variable domain reads GAGVSQSPRYKVAKRGQDVALRCDPISGHVSLFWYQQALGQGPEFLTYFQNEAQLDKSGLPSDRFFAERPEGSVSTLKIQRTQQEDSAVYLCASSSTGGVNQPQHFGDGTRLSIL.

The chain carries TRBV20-1 and TRBJ2-7, with 8 bases matching TRBD1. CDR3 length: 14 residues. The trim removed 6 bases at V and 0 bases at J, leaving 7 bases unmatched. Germline V gene sequence: CDR1 DFQATT, CDR2 SNEGSKA (reference sequence). The CDR3 nucleotides read TGCAGTGCGATCCGGGACAGGACCTCCTACGAGCAGTACTTC. It yields the protein CSAIRDRTSYEQYF.

V usage is TRBV29-1 and J usage is TRBJ1-1, with 8 bases aligning to TRBD1. After removal of 2 bases from V and 4 bases from J, the junction contained 6 bases not matched to a gene. Germline lookup yields CDR1 SQVTM and CDR2 ANQGSEA. The CDR3 consists of 14 residues. The CDR3: CSVESRTGTTEAFF. The CDR3 DNA sequence: TGCAGCGTTGAAAGTAGGACAGGGACCACTGAAGCTTTCTTT. Variable domain in full (rest from reference TRBV29-1 and TRBJ1-1): SAVISQKPSRDICQRGTSLTIQCQVDSQVTMMFWYRQQPGQSLTLIATANQGSEATYESGFVIDKFPISRPNLTFSTLTVSNMSPEDSSIYLCSVESRTGTTEAFFGQGTRLTVV.

V gene TRBV30 combines with J gene TRBJ2-7; 7 positions agree with TRBD1. This CDR3 spans 15 amino acids. The germline V gene has CDR1 GTSNPN and CDR2 SVGIG (reference sequence). V trimming: 2 bases; J trimming: 2 bases; junction bases outside the gene matches: 9. The CDR3 sequence: CAWSLDRDGTYEQYF. CDR3 sequence (DNA): TGTGCCTGGAGTTTAGACAGGGATGGGACCTACGAGCAGTACTTC.